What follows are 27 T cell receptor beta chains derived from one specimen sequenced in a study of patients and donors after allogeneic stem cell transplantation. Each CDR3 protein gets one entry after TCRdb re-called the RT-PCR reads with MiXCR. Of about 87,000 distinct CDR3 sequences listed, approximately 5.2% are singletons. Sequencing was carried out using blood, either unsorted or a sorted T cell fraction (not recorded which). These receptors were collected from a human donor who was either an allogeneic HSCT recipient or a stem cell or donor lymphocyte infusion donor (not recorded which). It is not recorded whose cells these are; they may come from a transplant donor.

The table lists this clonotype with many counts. CDR3 loop: CASSLDPGGRAEAFF. As DNA, the CDR3 is TGTGCCAGCAGCTTAGATCCAGGGGGGAGGGCTGAAGCTTTCTTT. The V gene is TRBV11-2, the J gene TRBJ1-1; the match to TRBD1 covers 7 bases. J gave up 6 bases and V 0 bases, and 7 bases lay outside the gene matches. This CDR3 has 15 amino acids. Germline V CDR1 and CDR2: SGHAT, FQNNGV. The full variable domain, its missing parts supplied by reference TRBV11-2 and TRBJ1-1, is EAGVAQSPRYKIIEKRQSVAFWCNPISGHATLYWYQQILGQGPKLLIQFQNNGVVDDSQLPKDRFSAERLKGVDSTLKIQPAKLEDSAVYLCASSLDPGGRAEAFFGQGTRLTVV.

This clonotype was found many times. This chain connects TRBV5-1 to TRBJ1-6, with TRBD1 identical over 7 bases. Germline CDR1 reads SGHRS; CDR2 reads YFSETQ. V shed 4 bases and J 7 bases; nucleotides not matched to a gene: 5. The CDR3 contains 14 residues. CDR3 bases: TGCGCCAGCAGCCCGGGACAGCCAAATTCACCCCTCCACTTT. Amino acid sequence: CASSPGQPNSPLHF.

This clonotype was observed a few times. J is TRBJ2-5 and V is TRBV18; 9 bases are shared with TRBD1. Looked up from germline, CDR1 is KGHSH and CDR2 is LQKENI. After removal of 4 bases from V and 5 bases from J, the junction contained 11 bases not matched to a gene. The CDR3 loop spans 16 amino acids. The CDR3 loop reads CASSRQIQGAAETQYF. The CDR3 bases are TGTGCCAGCTCACGGCAAATACAGGGGGCAGCTGAGACCCAGTACTTC.

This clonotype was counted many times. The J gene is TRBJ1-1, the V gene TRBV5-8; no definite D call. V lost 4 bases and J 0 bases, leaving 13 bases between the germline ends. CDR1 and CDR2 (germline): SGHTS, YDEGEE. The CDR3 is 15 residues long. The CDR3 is CASSKRPSVNTEAFF. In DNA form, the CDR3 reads TGTGCCAGCAGCAAACGACCAAGCGTGAACACTGAAGCTTTCTTT.

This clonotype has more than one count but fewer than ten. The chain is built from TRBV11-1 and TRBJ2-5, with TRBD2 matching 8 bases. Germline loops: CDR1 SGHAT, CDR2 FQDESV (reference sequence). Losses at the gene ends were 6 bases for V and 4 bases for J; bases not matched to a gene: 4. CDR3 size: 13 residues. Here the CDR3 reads CASRSGSGETQYF. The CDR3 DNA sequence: TGTGCCAGCAGGAGCGGGAGTGGAGAGACCCAGTACTTC.

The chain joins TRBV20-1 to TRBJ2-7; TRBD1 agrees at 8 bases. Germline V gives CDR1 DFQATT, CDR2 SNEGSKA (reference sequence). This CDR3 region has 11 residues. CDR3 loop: CRVTGDYEQYF. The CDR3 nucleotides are TGCAGAGTGACAGGGGACTACGAGCAGTACTTC.

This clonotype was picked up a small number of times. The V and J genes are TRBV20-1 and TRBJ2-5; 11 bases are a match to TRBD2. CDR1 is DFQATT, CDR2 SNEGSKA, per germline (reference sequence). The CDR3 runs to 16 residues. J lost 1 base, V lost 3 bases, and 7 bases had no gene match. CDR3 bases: TGCAGTGCTAGGGGCACTAGCGGGGGTGTCCAAGAGACCCAGTACTTC. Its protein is CSARGTSGGVQETQYF.

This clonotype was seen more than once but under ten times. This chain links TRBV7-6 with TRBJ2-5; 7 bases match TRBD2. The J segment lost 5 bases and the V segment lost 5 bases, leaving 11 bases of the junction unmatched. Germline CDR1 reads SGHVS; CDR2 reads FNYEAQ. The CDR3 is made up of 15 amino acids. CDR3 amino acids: CASSATDGGGETQYF. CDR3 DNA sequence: TGTGCCAGCAGCGCCACCGACGGGGGAGGGGAGACCCAGTACTTC.

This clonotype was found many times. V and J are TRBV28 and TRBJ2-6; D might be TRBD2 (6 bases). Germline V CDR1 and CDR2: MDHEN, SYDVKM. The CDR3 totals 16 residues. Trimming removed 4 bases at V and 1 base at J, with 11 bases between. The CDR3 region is CASSSAGTSGANVLTF. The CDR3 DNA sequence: TGTGCCAGCAGTTCCGCCGGGACTTCTGGGGCCAACGTCCTGACTTTC.

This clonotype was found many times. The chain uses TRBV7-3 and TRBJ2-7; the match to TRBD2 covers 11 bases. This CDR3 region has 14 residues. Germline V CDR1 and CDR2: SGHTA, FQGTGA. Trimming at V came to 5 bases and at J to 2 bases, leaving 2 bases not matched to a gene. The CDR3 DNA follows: TGTGCCAGCAGCGTAGCGGGAGGGCCCTACGAGCAGTACTTC. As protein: CASSVAGGPYEQYF.

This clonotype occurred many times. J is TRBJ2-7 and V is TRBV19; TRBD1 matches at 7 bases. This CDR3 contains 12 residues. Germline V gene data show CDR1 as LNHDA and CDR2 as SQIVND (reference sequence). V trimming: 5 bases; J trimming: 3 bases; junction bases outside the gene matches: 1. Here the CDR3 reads CASSRQGYEQYF. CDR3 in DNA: TGTGCCAGTAGTCGACAGGGCTACGAGCAGTACTTC.

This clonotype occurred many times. The CDR3 spells CASSLADPQVYGYTF. The CDR3, as DNA: TGTGCCAGCAGTTTAGCCGACCCACAGGTCTATGGCTACACCTTC. This sequence joins TRBV28 and TRBJ1-2; D is possibly TRBD1 (5 bases). V lost 2 bases and J lost 4, with 14 bases in between. Germline loops: CDR1 MDHEN, CDR2 SYDVKM. The CDR3 runs to 15 residues.

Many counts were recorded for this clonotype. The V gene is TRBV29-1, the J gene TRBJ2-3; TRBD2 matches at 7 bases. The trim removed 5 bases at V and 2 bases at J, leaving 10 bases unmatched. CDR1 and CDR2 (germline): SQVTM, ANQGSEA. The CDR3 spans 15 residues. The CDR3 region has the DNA TGCAGCGTTATCCCGCTAGCGGTAACCACAGATACGCAGTATTTT. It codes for CSVIPLAVTTDTQYF.

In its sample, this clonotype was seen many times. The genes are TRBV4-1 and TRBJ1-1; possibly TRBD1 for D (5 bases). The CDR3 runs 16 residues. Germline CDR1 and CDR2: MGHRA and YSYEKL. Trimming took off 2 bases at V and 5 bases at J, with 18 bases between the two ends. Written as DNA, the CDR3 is TGCGCCAGCAGCCAATGGACACCCGCTCAGGAGACTGAAGCTTTCTTT. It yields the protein CASSQWTPAQETEAFF.

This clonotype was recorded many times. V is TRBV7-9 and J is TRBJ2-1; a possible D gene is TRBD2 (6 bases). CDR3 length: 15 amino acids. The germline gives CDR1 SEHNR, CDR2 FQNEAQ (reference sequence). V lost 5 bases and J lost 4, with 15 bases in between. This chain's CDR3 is CASSPGRWGYNEQFF. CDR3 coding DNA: TGTGCCAGCAGCCCCGGGAGATGGGGTTACAATGAGCAGTTCTTC.

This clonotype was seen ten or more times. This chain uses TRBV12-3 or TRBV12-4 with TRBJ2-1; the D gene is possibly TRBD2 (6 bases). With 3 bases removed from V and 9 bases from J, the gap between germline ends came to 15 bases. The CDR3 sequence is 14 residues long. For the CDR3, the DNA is TGTGCCAGCAGTTTGAGCGGGTCGAGGAGTGAGCAGTTCTTC. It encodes CASSLSGSRSEQFF.

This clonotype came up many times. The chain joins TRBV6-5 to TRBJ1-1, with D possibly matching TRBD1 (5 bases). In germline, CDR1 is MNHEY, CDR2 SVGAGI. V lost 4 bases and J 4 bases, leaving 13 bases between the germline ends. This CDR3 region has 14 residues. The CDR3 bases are TGTGCCAGCAGTTCGGGGGGTTTAGGCACTGAAGCTTTCTTT. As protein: CASSSGGLGTEAFF.

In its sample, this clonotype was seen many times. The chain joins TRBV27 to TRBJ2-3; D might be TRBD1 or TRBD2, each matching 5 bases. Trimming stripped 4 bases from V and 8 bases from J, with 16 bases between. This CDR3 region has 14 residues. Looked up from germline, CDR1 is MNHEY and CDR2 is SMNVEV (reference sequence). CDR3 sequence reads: CASSSPGRSSTQYF. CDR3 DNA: TGTGCCAGCAGTTCGCCGGGGCGTAGTAGTACGCAGTATTTT.

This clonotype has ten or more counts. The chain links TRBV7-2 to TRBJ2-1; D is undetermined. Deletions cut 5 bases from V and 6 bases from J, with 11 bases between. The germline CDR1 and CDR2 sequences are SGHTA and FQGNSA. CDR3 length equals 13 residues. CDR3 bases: TGTGCCAGCAGCCCACGTTCAGGCAATGAGCAGTTCTTC. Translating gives CASSPRSGNEQFF.

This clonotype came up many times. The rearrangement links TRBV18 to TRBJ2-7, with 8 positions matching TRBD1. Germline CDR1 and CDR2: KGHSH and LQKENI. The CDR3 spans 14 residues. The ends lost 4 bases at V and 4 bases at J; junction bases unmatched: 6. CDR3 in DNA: TGTGCCAGCTCACTGACAGGGGTGGATTACGAGCAGTACTTC. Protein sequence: CASSLTGVDYEQYF. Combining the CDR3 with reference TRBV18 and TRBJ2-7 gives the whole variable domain NAGVMQNPRHLVRRRGQEARLRCSPMKGHSHVYWYRQLPEEGLKFMVYLQKENIIDESGMPKERFSAEFPKEGPSILRIQQVVRGDSAAYFCASSLTGVDYEQYFGPGTRLTVT.

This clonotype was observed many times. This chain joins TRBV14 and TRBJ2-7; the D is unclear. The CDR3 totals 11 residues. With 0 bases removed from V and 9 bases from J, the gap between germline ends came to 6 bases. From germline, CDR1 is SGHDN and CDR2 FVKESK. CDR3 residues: CASSQDQAQYF. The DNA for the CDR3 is TGTGCCAGCAGCCAAGATCAGGCGCAGTACTTC.

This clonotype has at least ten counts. The CDR3 protein is CASRHRLGGGIVTQYF. The CDR3 nucleotides are TGTGCCAGCAGACACAGACTAGGAGGGGGGATAGTGACGCAGTATTTT. The chain has TRBV12-3 or TRBV12-4 and TRBJ2-3; the D call may be TRBD1 or TRBD2 (6 bases each). V lost 6 bases and J 9 bases, leaving 25 bases between the germline ends. The CDR3 loop spans 16 amino acids.

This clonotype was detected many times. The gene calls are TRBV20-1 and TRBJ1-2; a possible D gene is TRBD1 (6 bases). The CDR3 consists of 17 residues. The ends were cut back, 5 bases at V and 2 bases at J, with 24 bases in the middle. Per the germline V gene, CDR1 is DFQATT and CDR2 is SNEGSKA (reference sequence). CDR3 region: CSAQDLSAAGANYGYTF. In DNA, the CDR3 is TGCAGTGCTCAGGATCTGTCCGCCGCGGGGGCCAACTATGGCTACACCTTC.

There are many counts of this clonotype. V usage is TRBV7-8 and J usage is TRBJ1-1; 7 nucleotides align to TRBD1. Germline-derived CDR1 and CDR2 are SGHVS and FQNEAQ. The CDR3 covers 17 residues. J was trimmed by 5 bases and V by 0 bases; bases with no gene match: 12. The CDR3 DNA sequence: TGTGCCAGCAGCTTAGCGACCGACAGGGCCACGCGGACTGAAGCTTTCTTT. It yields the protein CASSLATDRATRTEAFF.

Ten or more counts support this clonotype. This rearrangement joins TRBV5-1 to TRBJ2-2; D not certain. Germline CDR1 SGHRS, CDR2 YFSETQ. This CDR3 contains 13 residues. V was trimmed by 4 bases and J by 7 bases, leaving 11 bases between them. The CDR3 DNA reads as TGCGCCAGCAGCCCCCCAGGTTACGGGGAGCTGTTTTTT. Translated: CASSPPGYGELFF. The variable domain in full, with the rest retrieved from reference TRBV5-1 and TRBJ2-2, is KAGVTQTPRYLIKTRGQQVTLSCSPISGHRSVSWYQQTPGQGLQFLFEYFSETQRNKGNFPGRFSGRQFSNSRSEMNVSTLELGDSALYLCASSPPGYGELFFGEGSRLTVL.

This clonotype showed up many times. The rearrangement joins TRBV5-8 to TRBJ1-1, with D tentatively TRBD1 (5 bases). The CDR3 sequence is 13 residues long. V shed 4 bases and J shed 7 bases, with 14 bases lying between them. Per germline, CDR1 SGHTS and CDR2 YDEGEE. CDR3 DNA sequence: TGTGCCAGCAGCCCCTGGACGGGGCATGAAGCTTTCTTT. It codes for CASSPWTGHEAFF.

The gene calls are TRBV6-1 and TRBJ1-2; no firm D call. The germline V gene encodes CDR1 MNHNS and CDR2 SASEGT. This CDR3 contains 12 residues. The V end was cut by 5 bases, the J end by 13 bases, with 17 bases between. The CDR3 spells CASSSRDPGCTF. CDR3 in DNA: TGTGCCAGCAGTTCCCGGGATCCCGGGTGCACCTTC.